What follows describes a single T cell receptor beta chain. Its antigen remains unknown. This sample is drawn from a study of pediatric ulcerative colitis. Before the diagnostic colonoscopy, ulcerative colitis patients were free of immunosuppressive medication. The germline V gene encodes CDR1 SGHAT and CDR2 FQNNGV. Trimming removed 5 bases from V and 2 bases from J, with 10 bases in between. This CDR3 is built from 13 residues. The survey-level immunoSEQ assay was used. Clones were sequenced by immunoSEQ multiplex PCR, and TCRdb holds only the in-frame ones, with some missing. The sample has 13,000 to 15,000 clones; 80% to 90% are singletons. Study-wide results and limits: Clonal expansions reduced rectal repertoire diversity in acute severe colitis.

The origin of this receptor is a boy between 10 and 17 years old with moderate ulcerative colitis. The rearrangement uses TRBV11-2 and TRBJ2-7, with D tentatively TRBD1 (6 bases). The sample taken for sequencing was blood. The DNA of the CDR3 is TGTGCCAGCAGCACCCGGACAGCCTACGAGCAGTACTTC. Translating it yields CASSTRTAYEQYF.